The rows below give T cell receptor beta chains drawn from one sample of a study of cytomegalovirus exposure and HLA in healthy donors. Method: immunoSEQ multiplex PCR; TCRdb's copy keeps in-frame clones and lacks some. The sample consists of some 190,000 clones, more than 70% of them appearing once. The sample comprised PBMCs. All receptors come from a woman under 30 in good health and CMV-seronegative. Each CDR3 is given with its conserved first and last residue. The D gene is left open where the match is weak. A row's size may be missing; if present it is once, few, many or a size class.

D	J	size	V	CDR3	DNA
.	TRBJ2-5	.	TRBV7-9	CASSLGSGKKTQYF	TGTGCCAGCAGCTTAGGATCCGGGAAGAAGACCCAGTACTTC
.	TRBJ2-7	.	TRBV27	CASSFGGTSYEQYF	TGTGCCAGCAGTTTTGGAGGGACCTCCTACGAGCAGTACTTC
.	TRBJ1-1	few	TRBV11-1	CASSLGVREAFF	TGTGCCAGCAGCCTGGGCGTCAGGGAAGCTTTCTTT
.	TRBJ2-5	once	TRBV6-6	CASSQTSYQETQYF	TGTGCCAGCAGTCAAACTTCATACCAAGAGACCCAGTACTTC
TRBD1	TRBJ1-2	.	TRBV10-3	CAIRQRTGEDYGYTF	TGTGCCATCAGGCAGAGGACAGGGGAGGACTATGGCTACACCTTC
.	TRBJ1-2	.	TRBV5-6	CASSSDINGYTF	TGTGCCAGCAGCTCCGACATAAATGGCTACACCTTC
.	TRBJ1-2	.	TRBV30	CAWSGPRMSGYTF	TGTGCCTGGAGTGGACCGCGGATGAGTGGCTACACCTTC
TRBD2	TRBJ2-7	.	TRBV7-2	CASSHSGSYEQYF	TGTGCCAGCAGCCATAGCGGGAGCTACGAGCAGTACTTC
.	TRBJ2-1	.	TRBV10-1	CASSDTASYNEQFF	TGCGCCAGCAGCGACACCGCCTCCTACAATGAGCAGTTCTTC
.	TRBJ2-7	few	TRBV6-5	CASTGSSYEQYF	TGTGCCAGCACAGGCAGCTCCTACGAGCAGTACTTC
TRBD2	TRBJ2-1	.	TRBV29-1	CSVETSAGDEQFF	TGCAGCGTTGAGACTAGCGCCGGCGATGAGCAGTTCTTC
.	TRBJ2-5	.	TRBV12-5	CASGLVGGETQYF	TGTGCTAGTGGTTTGGTAGGGGGAGAGACCCAGTACTTC
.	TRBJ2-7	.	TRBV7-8	CASSLLASSYEQYF	TGTGCCAGCAGCTTACTGGCATCCTCCTACGAGCAGTACTTC
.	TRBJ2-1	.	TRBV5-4	CASSSEGGGSYNEQFF	TGTGCCAGCAGCTCGGAAGGGGGGGGCTCCTACAATGAGCAGTTCTTC
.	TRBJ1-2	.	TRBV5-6	CASSSPNGGYTF	TGTGCCAGCAGCTCCCCTAATGGTGGCTACACCTTC
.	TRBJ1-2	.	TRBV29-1	CSVVAAGPRDGYTF	TGCAGCGTTGTAGCTGCAGGACCCAGGGATGGCTACACCTTC
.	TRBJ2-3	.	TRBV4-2	CASSQEPGGASTDTQYF	TGTGCCAGCAGCCAAGAACCGGGCGGGGCAAGCACAGATACGCAGTATTTT
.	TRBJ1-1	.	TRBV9	CASSPQWAQGTEAFF	TGTGCCAGCAGCCCCCAGTGGGCGCAGGGGACTGAAGCTTTCTTT
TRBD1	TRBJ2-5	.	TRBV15	CATSRGTGVGETQYF	TGTGCCACCAGCAGAGGAACAGGGGTAGGAGAGACCCAGTACTTC
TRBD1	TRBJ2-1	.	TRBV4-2	CASRGAGGSNEQFF	TGTGCCAGCAGGGGGGCAGGGGGCAGCAATGAGCAGTTCTTC
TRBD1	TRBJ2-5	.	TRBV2	CASNTLGQGTETQYF	TGTGCCAGCAACACACTGGGACAGGGGACGGAGACCCAGTACTTC
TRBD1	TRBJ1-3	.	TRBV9	CASSVGGQGAGNTIYF	TGTGCCAGCAGCGTAGGGGGACAGGGGGCCGGGAACACCATATATTTT
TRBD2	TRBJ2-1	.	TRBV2	CACLQGREGNEQFF	TGTGCCTGCCTCCAGGGCAGGGAGGGGAATGAGCAGTTCTTC
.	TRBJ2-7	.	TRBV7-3	CASSLTGGSYEQYF	TGTGCCAGCAGCTTAACCGGGGGTTCCTACGAGCAGTACTTC
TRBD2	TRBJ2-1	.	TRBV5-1	CASSPGTSAHNEQFF	TGCGCCAGCAGCCCCGGGACTAGCGCCCACAATGAGCAGTTCTTC
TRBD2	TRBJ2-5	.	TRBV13	CASSFWEGETQYF	TGTGCCAGCAGCTTTTGGGAGGGAGAGACCCAGTACTTC
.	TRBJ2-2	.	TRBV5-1	CASSLELNTGELFF	TGCGCCAGCAGCTTGGAACTAAACACCGGGGAGCTGTTTTTT
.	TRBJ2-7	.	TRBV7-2	CASSLGQAHHEQYF	TGTGCCAGCAGCTTGGGGCAGGCCCACCACGAGCAGTACTTC
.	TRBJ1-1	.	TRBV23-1	CGGLASEAFF	TGCGGGGGCCTGGCTTCTGAAGCTTTCTTT
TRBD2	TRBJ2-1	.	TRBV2	CASSETVLVGLARDNEQFF	TGTGCCAGCAGTGAAACCGTCCTCGTGGGACTAGCTCGCGACAATGAGCAGTTCTTC
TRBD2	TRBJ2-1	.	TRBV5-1	CASSLVLAGPSANEQFF	TGCGCCAGCAGCTTGGTACTAGCGGGGCCCTCAGCCAATGAGCAGTTCTTC
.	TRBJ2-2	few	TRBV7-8	CASSLRDSRAGELFF	TGTGCCAGCAGCCTACGGGACTCGCGGGCCGGGGAGCTGTTTTTT
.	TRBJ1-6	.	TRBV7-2	CASSSAGSTQKERFYSPLHF	TGTGCCAGCAGCTCAGCCGGTAGTACCCAGAAGGAGCGTTTCTATTCACCCCTCCACTTT
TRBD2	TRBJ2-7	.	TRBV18	CASSSGGVLEQYF	TGTGCCAGCTCATCCGGGGGGGTGCTGGAGCAGTACTTC
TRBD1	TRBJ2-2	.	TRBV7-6	CASSGQGAGIGELFF	TGTGCCAGCAGCGGACAGGGGGCAGGGATCGGGGAGCTGTTTTTT
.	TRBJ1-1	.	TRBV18	CASSQTERNTEAFF	TGTGCCAGCTCACAGACAGAGAGGAACACTGAAGCTTTCTTT
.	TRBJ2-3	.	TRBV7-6	CASSHTDTQYF	TGTGCCAGCAGCCACACAGATACGCAGTATTTT
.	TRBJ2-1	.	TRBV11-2	CASSDGLYNEQFF	TGTGCCAGCAGCGACGGACTTTACAATGAGCAGTTCTTC
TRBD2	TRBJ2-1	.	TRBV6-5	CASSSGLAGTEQFF	TGTGCCAGCAGTTCGGGACTAGCGGGAACTGAGCAGTTCTTC
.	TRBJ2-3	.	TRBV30	CAWDPRGTDTQYF	TGTGCCTGGGACCCGAGGGGCACAGATACGCAGTATTTT
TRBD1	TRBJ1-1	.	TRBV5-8	CASSAVGGQGIGAFF	TGTGCCAGCAGCGCCGTAGGAGGACAGGGGATTGGAGCTTTCTTT
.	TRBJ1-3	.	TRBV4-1	CASSQEPRGTGNTIYF	TGCGCCAGCAGCCAAGAGCCCAGGGGTACTGGAAACACCATATATTTT
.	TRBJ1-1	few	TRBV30	CAWTGKTGGAVKAFF	TGTGCCTGGACCGGGAAGACAGGTGGAGCCGTGAAAGCTTTCTTT
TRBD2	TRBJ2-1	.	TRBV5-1	CASSLAGGLVADYNEQFF	TGCGCCAGCAGCTTGGCGGGGGGTTTGGTCGCTGACTACAATGAGCAGTTCTTC
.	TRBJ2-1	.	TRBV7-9	CASSLGLYNEQFF	TGTGCCAGCAGCTTAGGACTGTACAATGAGCAGTTCTTC
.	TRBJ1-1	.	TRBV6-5	CASSYRQVEFEAFF	TGTGCCAGCAGTTACCGACAGGTCGAATTTGAAGCTTTCTTT
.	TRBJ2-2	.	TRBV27	CASSLMVKTGELFF	TGTGCCAGCAGTCTAATGGTCAAAACCGGGGAGCTGTTTTTT
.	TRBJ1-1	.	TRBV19	CASSPTRTVMNTEAFF	TGTGCCAGTAGTCCCACTCGGACTGTCATGAACACTGAAGCTTTCTTT